This passage covers 9 T cell receptor beta chains from one sample sequenced in a study of OX40 agonist ivuxolimab in advanced cancers. Sequenced by immunoSEQ multiplex PCR; TCRdb stores in-frame clones only, minus some. Here the sample spans 70,000 to 90,000 clones, around four fifths being singletons. The starting material was CD4+ or CD8+ T cells sorted from blood, obtained in a trial of the OX40 agonist ivuxolimab. The receptors come from an adult with an advanced solid tumor such as melanoma, head and neck, liver or kidney cancer.

The chain links TRBV30 to TRBJ2-7; D gene uncertain. Trimming stripped 2 bases from V and 4 bases from J, with 9 bases between. This CDR3 is 12 amino acids long. The germline CDR1 and CDR2 sequences are GTSNPN and SVGIG (reference sequence). The CDR3 loop reads CAWSPQDYEQYF. The DNA for the CDR3 is TGTGCCTGGAGTCCCCAAGATTACGAGCAGTACTTC.

This sequence joins TRBV5-6 and TRBJ2-7, with a tentative D call TRBD2 (5 bases). CDR3 length: 15 residues. Germline V CDR1 and CDR2: SGHDT, YYEEEE. V was clipped by 4 bases and J by 6 bases, with 20 bases between them. In DNA form, the CDR3 reads TGTGCCAGCAGCCTGCCCGGGATTCCCCCAAGCGAGCAGTACTTC. Amino acid sequence: CASSLPGIPPSEQYF.

This sequence joins TRBV30 and TRBJ2-2; tentatively, D is TRBD2 (5 bases). This CDR3 comprises 13 residues. Germline CDR1 is GTSNPN and CDR2 is SVGIG (reference sequence). Trimming pared 6 bases from V and 3 bases from J, leaving 11 bases between. The CDR3 DNA reads as TGTGCCTGTGGCGGGCGCGACACCGGGGAGCTGTTTTTT. Protein: CACGGRDTGELFF.

V and J are TRBV11-3 and TRBJ1-1; 10 bases match TRBD1. From germline, CDR1 is SGHNT and CDR2 YENEEA. CDR3 size: 14 residues. V was clipped by 2 bases and J by 6 bases; unmatched bases: 3. The CDR3 DNA sequence: TGTGCCAGCAGCTTACGGACAGGGGGGCCTGAAGCTTTCTTT. Its translation: CASSLRTGGPEAFF.

The V and J genes are TRBV6-1 and TRBJ1-5; no clear D gene. From germline, CDR1 is MNHNS and CDR2 SASEGT. CDR3 length: 13 amino acids. Trimming stripped 2 bases from V and 5 bases from J, with 7 bases between. CDR3 amino acids: CASSERRDQPQHF. The CDR3 DNA sequence: TGTGCCAGCAGTGAACGGCGGGATCAGCCCCAGCATTTT.

This clone has only one observation. J is TRBJ1-1 and V is TRBV7-3, with D possibly being TRBD1 (5 bases). Trimming took 1 base from V and 4 from J, leaving 10 bases between them. Germline V gene data show CDR1 as SGHTA and CDR2 as FQGTGA. CDR3 length equals 14 residues. The CDR3 protein is CASSLNPGSTEAFF. CDR3 coding DNA: TGTGCCAGCAGCTTAAATCCAGGGAGCACTGAAGCTTTCTTT.

This CDR3 is CASSLSGNEQYF. The CDR3 coding sequence is TGTGCCAGCAGCTTGTCAGGGAACGAGCAGTACTTC. The chain joins TRBV7-6 to TRBJ2-7; D is possibly TRBD1 (5 bases). Germline-derived CDR1 and CDR2 are SGHVS and FNYEAQ. Trimming pared 3 bases from V and 5 bases from J, leaving 8 bases between. CDR3 length: 12 residues.

The gene calls are TRBV7-2 and TRBJ2-1; 9 bases agree with TRBD1. The J segment lost 8 bases and the V segment lost 1 base, leaving 3 bases of the junction unmatched. There are 14 residues in the CDR3. The germline CDR1 and CDR2 sequences are SGHTA and FQGNSA. CDR3 bases: TGTGCCAGCAGCTTAGGGACAGGGGCCGATGAGCAGTTCTTC. Translated: CASSLGTGADEQFF.

The J gene is TRBJ2-7, the V gene TRBV27, with D possibly matching TRBD2 (6 bases). The ends were cut back, 10 bases at V and 0 bases at J, with 13 bases in the middle. CDR3 size: 13 residues. Per the germline V gene, CDR1 is MNHEY and CDR2 is SMNVEV (reference sequence). CDR3 DNA: TGTGCCACCTGGGACTTCAGCTCCTACGAGCAGTACTTC. Protein sequence: CATWDFSSYEQYF.